The rows below give T cell receptor beta chains drawn from one sample of a study of T cell changes during pregnancy in multiple sclerosis. TCRdb keeps only in-frame clones here, not all; method: immunoSEQ multiplex PCR. This table has about 49,000 clones, 90% appearing once. Sequencing used peripheral blood, obtained after pregnancy. All receptors derive from a female donor in good health, enrolled as a control in a pregnancy study. Both conserved end residues are part of each CDR3. Each record gives: CDR3 protein, CDR3 DNA, D gene, V gene, clone size, J gene. The D gene is left open where the match is weak. The size of a clone is reported for some rows only, either as once, few or many, or as a class for expanded clones.

CDR3aa: CASSVEGLNEQFF
CDR3nt: TGTGCCAGCAGCGTGGAGGGCCTCAATGAGCAGTTCTTC
d_gene: NA
v_gene: TRBV9
abundance: NA
j_gene: TRBJ2-1

CDR3aa: CASSPRTSGPYEQYF
CDR3nt: TGTGCCAGCAGCCCAAGGACTAGCGGACCCTACGAGCAGTACTTC
d_gene: TRBD2
v_gene: TRBV7-9
abundance: NA
j_gene: TRBJ2-7

CDR3aa: CASNFGQSTDTQYF
CDR3nt: TGTGCCAGCAACTTCGGACAGAGCACAGATACGCAGTATTTT
d_gene: NA
v_gene: TRBV5-6
abundance: once
j_gene: TRBJ2-3

CDR3aa: CASSHGTIRDNEQYF
CDR3nt: TGCGCCAGCAGCCACGGGACAATACGCGACAACGAGCAGTACTTC
d_gene: NA
v_gene: TRBV4-1
abundance: NA
j_gene: TRBJ2-7

CDR3aa: CASSSGTSSYNEQFF
CDR3nt: TGCGCCAGCAGCTCCGGGACTAGCTCCTACAATGAGCAGTTCTTC
d_gene: TRBD2
v_gene: TRBV5-1
abundance: NA
j_gene: TRBJ2-1

CDR3aa: CASSPGLGGNIQYF
CDR3nt: TGCGCCAGCAGCCCCGGACTAGGCGGCAACATTCAGTACTTC
d_gene: TRBD2
v_gene: TRBV4-1
abundance: NA
j_gene: TRBJ2-4

CDR3aa: CASSVGGVGANVLTF
CDR3nt: TGTGCCAGCAGCGTGGGCGGGGTAGGGGCCAACGTCCTGACTTTC
d_gene: NA
v_gene: TRBV7-3
abundance: NA
j_gene: TRBJ2-6

CDR3aa: CASSDSAGGLDTQYF
CDR3nt: TGTGCCAGCAGTGACTCGGCGGGGGGATTGGATACGCAGTATTTT
d_gene: TRBD2
v_gene: TRBV6-4
abundance: few
j_gene: TRBJ2-3

CDR3aa: CASSLYEREAEQYF
CDR3nt: TGTGCCAGTAGCCTTTATGAGCGGGAGGCCGAGCAGTACTTC
d_gene: TRBD2
v_gene: TRBV19
abundance: NA
j_gene: TRBJ2-7

CDR3aa: CSSGAGGRETQYF
CDR3nt: TGCAGCTCTGGGGCGGGAGGAAGGGAGACCCAGTACTTC
d_gene: TRBD2
v_gene: TRBV29-1
abundance: NA
j_gene: TRBJ2-5

CDR3aa: CATSTAVLGELFF
CDR3nt: TGTGCCACCAGCACCGCGGTGCTCGGGGAGCTGTTTTTT
d_gene: NA
v_gene: TRBV15
abundance: NA
j_gene: TRBJ2-2

CDR3aa: CASSIGGLEQFF
CDR3nt: TGTGCCAGTAGTATAGGGGGACTTGAGCAGTTCTTC
d_gene: NA
v_gene: TRBV19
abundance: NA
j_gene: TRBJ2-1

CDR3aa: CASSESSQGSYGYTF
CDR3nt: TGTGCCAGCAGTGAGAGCTCCCAGGGGAGCTATGGCTACACCTTC
d_gene: NA
v_gene: TRBV2
abundance: NA
j_gene: TRBJ1-2

CDR3aa: CASSVAGSSTDTQYF
CDR3nt: TGTGCCAGCAGTGTAGCGGGTTCCAGCACAGATACGCAGTATTTT
d_gene: TRBD2
v_gene: TRBV6-4
abundance: NA
j_gene: TRBJ2-3

CDR3aa: CASSEDSSSYNEQFF
CDR3nt: TGTGCCAGCAGCGAGGACAGTAGCTCCTACAATGAGCAGTTCTTC
d_gene: NA
v_gene: TRBV5-8
abundance: NA
j_gene: TRBJ2-1

CDR3aa: CASTTGLAEAFF
CDR3nt: TGTGCCAGTACGACAGGTCTAGCTGAAGCTTTCTTT
d_gene: NA
v_gene: TRBV19
abundance: NA
j_gene: TRBJ1-1

CDR3aa: CAWSAGTGGTYGYTF
CDR3nt: TGTGCCTGGAGTGCCGGGACAGGGGGTACCTATGGCTACACCTTC
d_gene: TRBD1
v_gene: TRBV30
abundance: few
j_gene: TRBJ1-2

CDR3aa: CASSGDPGSGQISYNEQFF
CDR3nt: TGTGCCAGCAGCGGAGATCCGGGGTCGGGACAGATCTCCTACAATGAGCAGTTCTTC
d_gene: TRBD1
v_gene: TRBV7-9
abundance: NA
j_gene: TRBJ2-1

CDR3aa: CASSHGQGTETQYF
CDR3nt: TGCGCCAGCAGCCACGGACAGGGGACGGAGACCCAGTACTTC
d_gene: TRBD1
v_gene: TRBV4-3
abundance: NA
j_gene: TRBJ2-5

CDR3aa: CASSLGGQSKRNEQFF
CDR3nt: TGTGCCAGCAGCTTAGGCGGGCAGTCTAAACGGAATGAGCAGTTCTTC
d_gene: NA
v_gene: TRBV11-2
abundance: NA
j_gene: TRBJ2-1

CDR3aa: CASSEAMGQGTREQYF
CDR3nt: TGTGCCAGCAGTGAAGCAATGGGACAGGGGACTCGAGAGCAGTACTTC
d_gene: TRBD1
v_gene: TRBV6-1
abundance: NA
j_gene: TRBJ2-7

CDR3aa: CASSIGTSGAHEQYF
CDR3nt: TGCGCCAGCAGCATCGGGACTAGCGGGGCCCACGAGCAGTACTTC
d_gene: TRBD2
v_gene: TRBV5-1
abundance: NA
j_gene: TRBJ2-7

CDR3aa: CASSKIPKIGSPRGYTF
CDR3nt: TGTGCCAGTAGTAAGATTCCCAAGATTGGGTCCCCGAGGGGCTACACCTTC
d_gene: NA
v_gene: TRBV19
abundance: NA
j_gene: TRBJ1-2

CDR3aa: CASSSPPRNEQFF
CDR3nt: TGCGCCAGCAGTTCCCCCCCCCGCAATGAGCAGTTCTTC
d_gene: NA
v_gene: TRBV5-1
abundance: once
j_gene: TRBJ2-1

CDR3aa: CASSLAGLHEQFF
CDR3nt: TGTGCCAGCAGCTTAGCGGGATTGCATGAGCAGTTCTTC
d_gene: NA
v_gene: TRBV7-3
abundance: NA
j_gene: TRBJ2-1

CDR3aa: CASSTRLAGKYEQYF
CDR3nt: TGTGCCAGTAGTACGAGACTAGCGGGAAAATACGAGCAGTACTTC
d_gene: TRBD2
v_gene: TRBV19
abundance: NA
j_gene: TRBJ2-7

CDR3aa: CASSWGQGYQPQHF
CDR3nt: TGTGCCAGCAGCTGGGGGCAGGGTTATCAGCCCCAGCATTTT
d_gene: NA
v_gene: TRBV5-6
abundance: NA
j_gene: TRBJ1-5

CDR3aa: CSVEEWKWDRQETQYF
CDR3nt: TGCAGCGTTGAAGAGTGGAAATGGGACAGGCAAGAGACCCAGTACTTC
d_gene: TRBD1
v_gene: TRBV29-1
abundance: NA
j_gene: TRBJ2-5

CDR3aa: CASSLTGTAAAGYTF
CDR3nt: TGTGCCAGCAGCTTAACGGGGACTGCTGCCGCGGGCTACACCTTC
d_gene: NA
v_gene: TRBV7-3
abundance: NA
j_gene: TRBJ1-2

CDR3aa: CASSLSGSKNIQYF
CDR3nt: TGTGCCAGCAGCTTGTCGGGGTCCAAAAACATTCAGTACTTC
d_gene: NA
v_gene: TRBV7-2
abundance: NA
j_gene: TRBJ2-4

CDR3aa: CASSQDPGTGSDEQYF
CDR3nt: TGTGCCAGCAGCCAAGATCCCGGGACAGGGAGCGACGAGCAGTACTTC
d_gene: TRBD1
v_gene: TRBV4-2
abundance: NA
j_gene: TRBJ2-7

CDR3aa: CASSADTNYGYTF
CDR3nt: TGTGCCAGCAGTGCCGACACCAACTATGGCTACACCTTC
d_gene: NA
v_gene: TRBV25-1
abundance: once
j_gene: TRBJ1-2

CDR3aa: CASSPRRGIAGDEQFF
CDR3nt: TGTGCCAGCAGCCCCCGACGTGGAATAGCGGGAGATGAGCAGTTCTTC
d_gene: TRBD2
v_gene: TRBV7-3
abundance: NA
j_gene: TRBJ2-1

CDR3aa: CASSLMAGGPTDTQYF
CDR3nt: TGTGCCAGCAGCTTAATGGCGGGAGGGCCTACAGATACGCAGTATTTT
d_gene: TRBD2
v_gene: TRBV7-3
abundance: NA
j_gene: TRBJ2-3

CDR3aa: CASSYSGTRTEAFF
CDR3nt: TGTGCCAGCAGTTACTCGGGGACACGCACTGAAGCTTTCTTT
d_gene: NA
v_gene: TRBV6-6
abundance: NA
j_gene: TRBJ1-1

CDR3aa: CASSFPGQGAIEKLFF
CDR3nt: TGTGCCAGCAGTTTCCCGGGACAGGGGGCGATAGAAAAACTGTTTTTT
d_gene: TRBD1
v_gene: TRBV6-6
abundance: NA
j_gene: TRBJ1-4

CDR3aa: CATSREGSGQGVETQYF
CDR3nt: TGTGCCACCAGCAGAGAGGGTTCCGGACAGGGGGTGGAGACCCAGTACTTC
d_gene: TRBD1
v_gene: TRBV15
abundance: NA
j_gene: TRBJ2-5

CDR3aa: CASSYVRGRTGTEAFF
CDR3nt: TGTGCCAGCAGCTACGTCAGGGGGCGGACGGGCACTGAAGCTTTCTTT
d_gene: TRBD1
v_gene: TRBV11-2
abundance: NA
j_gene: TRBJ1-1

CDR3aa: CASSPLLAGSTDTQYF
CDR3nt: TGTGCCAGCAGCCCCCTACTAGCGGGATCCACAGATACGCAGTATTTT
d_gene: TRBD2
v_gene: TRBV9
abundance: NA
j_gene: TRBJ2-3

CDR3aa: CASSLRTGQTQPQHF
CDR3nt: TGTGCCAGCAGTTTACGGACAGGGCAAACTCAGCCCCAGCATTTT
d_gene: TRBD1
v_gene: TRBV28
abundance: NA
j_gene: TRBJ1-5

CDR3aa: CASSRSSGSITSYNEQFF
CDR3nt: TGTGCCAGCAGCCGATCTAGCGGGAGTATCACCTCCTACAATGAGCAGTTCTTC
d_gene: TRBD2
v_gene: TRBV11-2
abundance: NA
j_gene: TRBJ2-1

CDR3aa: CASSMASGDGQFF
CDR3nt: TGTGCCAGTAGTATGGCCTCGGGAGACGGGCAGTTCTTC
d_gene: NA
v_gene: TRBV19
abundance: once
j_gene: TRBJ2-1

CDR3aa: CASSEERLAGAGELFF
CDR3nt: TGTGCCAGCAGTGAGGAAAGACTAGCAGGAGCCGGGGAGCTGTTTTTT
d_gene: TRBD2
v_gene: TRBV6-1
abundance: NA
j_gene: TRBJ2-2

CDR3aa: CSVEDRGSSYEQYF
CDR3nt: TGCAGCGTTGAGGACAGGGGAAGCTCCTACGAGCAGTACTTC
d_gene: TRBD1
v_gene: TRBV29-1
abundance: once
j_gene: TRBJ2-7

CDR3aa: CASSLAEGQGTYEQYF
CDR3nt: TGTGCCAGCAGCCTGGCCGAGGGACAGGGGACCTACGAGCAGTACTTC
d_gene: TRBD1
v_gene: TRBV4-2
abundance: NA
j_gene: TRBJ2-7

CDR3aa: CASSVGTSGMGTNTGELFF
CDR3nt: TGTGCCAGCAGCGTAGGGACTAGCGGGATGGGTACGAACACCGGGGAGCTGTTTTTT
d_gene: TRBD2
v_gene: TRBV9
abundance: NA
j_gene: TRBJ2-2

CDR3aa: CASSPPYGEGTEAFF
CDR3nt: TGTGCCAGCTCACCACCGTACGGGGAGGGCACTGAAGCTTTCTTT
d_gene: NA
v_gene: TRBV18
abundance: NA
j_gene: TRBJ1-1

CDR3aa: CASSLMGQGESGTEAFF
CDR3nt: TGTGCCAGCAGCTTAATGGGACAGGGGGAAAGTGGCACTGAAGCTTTCTTT
d_gene: TRBD1
v_gene: TRBV7-6
abundance: NA
j_gene: TRBJ1-1

CDR3aa: CAIRIDRAYNEQFF
CDR3nt: TGTGCCATCAGAATCGACAGGGCATACAATGAGCAGTTCTTC
d_gene: TRBD1
v_gene: TRBV10-3
abundance: NA
j_gene: TRBJ2-1

CDR3aa: CASSISKNTEAFF
CDR3nt: TGTGCCAGTAGTATTTCTAAAAACACTGAAGCTTTCTTT
d_gene: NA
v_gene: TRBV19
abundance: NA
j_gene: TRBJ1-1

CDR3aa: CASSLSRQAGNTEAFF
CDR3nt: TGTGCCAGCAGTTTATCTCGACAGGCGGGGAACACTGAAGCTTTCTTT
d_gene: NA
v_gene: TRBV27
abundance: NA
j_gene: TRBJ1-1

CDR3aa: CASSVVGSGNTEAFF
CDR3nt: TGTGCCAGCAGCGTAGTGGGCAGCGGGAACACTGAAGCTTTCTTT
d_gene: NA
v_gene: TRBV9
abundance: NA
j_gene: TRBJ1-1

CDR3aa: CASSPVRNEQFF
CDR3nt: TGCGCCAGCAGCCCGGTGAGGAATGAGCAGTTCTTC
d_gene: NA
v_gene: TRBV5-1
abundance: NA
j_gene: TRBJ2-1

CDR3aa: CASSFWRQNTGELFF
CDR3nt: TGTGCCAGCAGCTTCTGGAGGCAGAACACCGGGGAGCTGTTTTTT
d_gene: NA
v_gene: TRBV7-9
abundance: NA
j_gene: TRBJ2-2

CDR3aa: CASSSNRVVSEKLFF
CDR3nt: TGTGCCAGCAGCTCGAACAGGGTAGTAAGTGAAAAACTGTTTTTT
d_gene: NA
v_gene: TRBV5-8
abundance: NA
j_gene: TRBJ1-4

CDR3aa: CSASEANEQFF
CDR3nt: TGCAGTGCTTCCGAAGCGAATGAGCAGTTCTTC
d_gene: NA
v_gene: TRBV20-1
abundance: NA
j_gene: TRBJ2-1

CDR3aa: CASSLGTGPNQPQHF
CDR3nt: TGCGCCAGCAGCTTGGGGACAGGGCCGAATCAGCCCCAGCATTTT
d_gene: TRBD1
v_gene: TRBV5-1
abundance: NA
j_gene: TRBJ1-5

CDR3aa: CSVVGYRGAGNTIYF
CDR3nt: TGCAGCGTTGTTGGCTATCGGGGGGCTGGAAACACCATATATTTT
d_gene: NA
v_gene: TRBV29-1
abundance: few
j_gene: TRBJ1-3